This TCR beta chain appears in the sequencing data of a study of CD4 T cells in relation to SARS-CoV-2 and coronaviruses. The overall study: ViraFEST: approximately eleven-day antigen culture of PBMCs, then TCR beta CDR3 sequencing. Negative control cultures got HIV-1 Nef peptides or no peptide.

Unexposed donor CD4+ T cells date from 2011-2018, before the COVID-19 pandemic. The cells were cultured for 10 days before CD4+ T cells were isolated. As cell numbers allowed, unexposed-donor CD4+ T cells faced SARS-CoV-2 S/N and four cold-coronavirus spikes. The CDR3 length is 14 residues. Germline CDR1 and CDR2: SGHTS and YDEGEE. After removal of 4 bases from V and 10 bases from J, the junction contained 7 bases not matched to a gene. Study findings and constraints: Crossreactivity was assessed only for spike protein, not other viral proteins.

This clone was picked up a small number of times. The target antigen is unknown. Method: immunoSEQ multiplex PCR; TCRdb's copy keeps in-frame clones and lacks some. Of 15,000 to 20,000 clones in the sample, about 80% are singletons; the top ten hold about 11%. The J gene is TRBJ1-6, the V gene TRBV5-8; 8 bases match TRBD1. The sequence came from a human donor in good health. The sequencing sample was made of CD4+ T cells from PBMCs, cultured in vitro. The CDR3 nucleotides read TGTGCCAGCAGCCGGACAGGGTCGGGATCACCCCTCCACTTT. This gives the protein CASSRTGSGSPLHF.